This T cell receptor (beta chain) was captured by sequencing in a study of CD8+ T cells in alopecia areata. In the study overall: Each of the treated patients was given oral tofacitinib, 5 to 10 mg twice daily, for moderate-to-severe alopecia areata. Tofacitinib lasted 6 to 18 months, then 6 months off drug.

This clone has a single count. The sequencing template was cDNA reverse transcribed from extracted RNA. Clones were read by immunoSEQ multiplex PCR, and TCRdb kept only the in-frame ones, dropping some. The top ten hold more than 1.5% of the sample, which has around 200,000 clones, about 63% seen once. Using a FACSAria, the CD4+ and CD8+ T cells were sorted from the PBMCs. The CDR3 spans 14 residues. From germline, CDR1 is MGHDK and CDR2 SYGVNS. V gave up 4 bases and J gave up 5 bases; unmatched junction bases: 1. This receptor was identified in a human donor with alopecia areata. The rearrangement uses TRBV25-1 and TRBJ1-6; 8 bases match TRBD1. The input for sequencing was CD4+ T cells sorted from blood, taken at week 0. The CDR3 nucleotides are TGTGCCAGCAGTGGACAGGGGAATAATTCACCCCTCCACTTT. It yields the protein CASSGQGNNSPLHF.